This TCR beta chain stems from a study of blood T cells in healthy people across ages. This CDR3 spans 13 amino acids. Germline CDR1 DFQATT, CDR2 SNEGSKA (reference sequence). V was clipped by 3 bases and J by 0 bases, with 8 bases between them. It was with a sample-barcoded 5' primer and a J-beta primer mix that a second PCR of roughly 6 to 11 cycles was run. Every individual sample yielded 3 million or more paired-end reads (each containing CDR3). MiXCR, applied by TCRdb to the 5' RACE reads, yields one record per CDR3 protein. The data show over a million distinct CDR3 sequences, with around 43% seen just once and approximately 17% held by the top ten.

The sample was blood. This chain links TRBV20-1 with TRBJ1-1, with D unresolved. The TCR comes from a woman in her fifties or sixties in good health. The CDR3 DNA reads TGCAGTGCTAGCAAGCAGCTGAACACTGAAGCTTTCTTT. Protein sequence: CSASKQLNTEAFF.